The present T cell receptor beta chain was sequenced within a study of early stage breast cancer tumors. Each sample had two DNA replicates, approximately 0.49 ug blood or about 1.5 ug tissue. Here immunoSEQ multiplex PCR was the method, and the copy in TCRdb shows in-frame clones only, minus some. This sample has tens of thousands of clones, with approximately 79% found just once. Germline lookup yields CDR1 SQVTM and CDR2 ANQGSEA. V shed 6 bases, J shed 1 base, and the junction held 7 bases outside the gene matches. The CDR3 contains 15 residues. Study-wide results and limits: Most shared enriched TCRB sequences were commonly generated ones. Functional markers like CD4, CD8 and FOXP3 were missed in bulk sequencing.

Concerning this clone: No antigen is known for it.

The clonotype comes from a person in their 60s with breast cancer. Source material: blood. This sequence joins TRBV29-1 and TRBJ1-3; the match to TRBD1 covers 9 bases. CDR3 DNA sequence: TGCAGCGTCCTCCCCGGGACAGGGTCTGGAAACACCATATATTTT. This encodes CSVLPGTGSGNTIYF.